Below are 28 T cell receptor beta chains sequenced from a single sample in a study of response to subunit inactivated influenza vaccine. MiXCR, run by TCRdb on the RT-PCR reads, gives a single entry per CDR3 protein. The sample consists of about 830,000 distinct CDR3 sequences, less than 20% of them appearing once. The specimen comprised PBMCs from blood, sampled 4 to 6 days after vaccination. These receptors all stem from a man between 50 and 59 years old who received an inactivated influenza vaccine.

The chain is built from TRBV6-6 and TRBJ2-1; D gene unclear. This CDR3 has 11 residues. V was shortened by 6 bases and J by 9 bases, with 9 bases between the two germline ends. CDR1 MNHNY and CDR2 SVGAGI come from the germline V gene (reference sequence). The CDR3 DNA follows: TGTGCCAGCAGGGAAGGGCGTGAGCAGTTCTTC. As protein: CASREGREQFF.

This clonotype was counted a few times. The rearrangement joins TRBV12-3 or TRBV12-4 to TRBJ1-1; 9 bases fit TRBD1. There are 14 residues in the CDR3. J gave up 10 bases and V 4 bases, and 10 bases lay outside the gene matches. DNA of the CDR3: TGTGCCAGCAGTTCGGCCGGGACAGGGACAGCAGCTTTCTTT. Residues: CASSSAGTGTAAFF.

This chain joins TRBV20-1 and TRBJ2-7, with 8 nucleotides matching TRBD1. CDR3 size: 15 residues. Trimming at V came to 1 base and at J to 2 bases, leaving 7 bases not matched to a gene. Germline CDR1 reads DFQATT; CDR2 reads SNEGSKA (reference sequence). CDR3 nucleotides: TGCAGTGCTAGAGTTACCGACAGGGGCACCTACGAGCAGTACTTC. As protein: CSARVTDRGTYEQYF.

The J gene is TRBJ1-4, the V gene TRBV6-1, with TRBD1 as a possible D gene (5 bases). The germline V gene encodes CDR1 MNHNS and CDR2 SASEGT. The CDR3 contains 14 residues. Trimming stripped 5 bases from V and 7 bases from J, with 14 bases between. DNA for the CDR3: TGTGCCAGCAGTCCGGGGATAGGGACTGAAAAACTGTTTTTT. Its translation: CASSPGIGTEKLFF.

The chain has TRBV20-1 and TRBJ2-1, with D possibly TRBD2 on 5 matching bases. Trimming pared 0 bases from V and 0 bases from J, leaving 12 bases between. CDR1 is DFQATT and CDR2 is SNEGSKA in the germline V gene (reference sequence). This CDR3 region has 16 residues. CDR3 in DNA: TGCAGTGCTAGAGAACGTGGTCGGGGCTCCTACAATGAGCAGTTCTTC. Protein product: CSARERGRGSYNEQFF.

This clonotype was counted many times. The V gene is TRBV20-1, the J gene TRBJ2-2; D is ambiguous. Germline CDR1 reads DFQATT; CDR2 reads SNEGSKA (reference sequence). CDR3 length equals 14 residues. The V end was cut by 4 bases, the J end by 4 bases, with 13 bases between. The CDR3 nucleotides are TGCAGTGCTAAGACGGCGGCCATCACCGGGGAGCTGTTTTTT. Translated, it gives CSAKTAAITGELFF.

This clonotype was observed a few times. V gene TRBV20-1 combines with J gene TRBJ1-6; D remains unclear. V was shortened by 4 bases and J by 6 bases, with 10 bases between the two germline ends. Germline V CDR1 and CDR2: DFQATT, SNEGSKA (reference sequence). The CDR3 is made up of 13 amino acids. CDR3 protein: CSATYDTNSPLHF. The CDR3 DNA is TGCAGTGCTACATACGACACTAATTCACCCCTCCACTTT.

This clonotype was observed a handful of times. V usage is TRBV5-1 and J usage is TRBJ1-1; 8 positions agree with TRBD1. The CDR3 loop spans 16 amino acids. With 4 bases clipped from V and 3 bases from J, the junction kept 11 bases outside the gene matches. CDR1 and CDR2 from the germline V gene are SGHRS and YFSETQ. CDR3 protein: CASSGGQAKGYTEAFF. In DNA form, the CDR3 reads TGCGCCAGCAGCGGGGGACAGGCTAAGGGCTACACTGAAGCTTTCTTT. The whole variable domain, filled in from reference TRBV5-1 and TRBJ1-1, reads KAGVTQTPRYLIKTRGQQVTLSCSPISGHRSVSWYQQTPGQGLQFLFEYFSETQRNKGNFPGRFSGRQFSNSRSEMNVSTLELGDSALYLCASSGGQAKGYTEAFFGQGTRLTVV.

This clonotype turned up a few times. The chain joins TRBV6-2 or TRBV6-3 to TRBJ2-1, with D perhaps matching TRBD2 (7 bases). This CDR3 has 12 residues. Germline CDR1 and CDR2: MNHEY and SVGEGT. Trimming left V 7 bases short and J 8 bases short, with 12 bases between. The DNA of the CDR3 is TGTGCCAGCAATGTAGGGGGGGATGAGCAGTTCTTC. Its protein is CASNVGGDEQFF.

This chain uses TRBV5-5 with TRBJ2-2; TRBD1 aligns across 8 bases. Losses at the gene ends were 4 bases for V and 3 bases for J; bases not matched to a gene: 8. The CDR3 runs 16 residues. The germline V gene encodes CDR1 SGHKS and CDR2 YYEKEE (reference sequence). Here the CDR3 DNA reads TGTGCCAGCAGCCTCGGACAGGGCGCGGACACCGGGGAGCTGTTTTTT. Amino acids: CASSLGQGADTGELFF.

At least ten counts were recorded for this clonotype. The chain carries TRBV10-3 and TRBJ2-7, with 8 bases identical to TRBD1. CDR3 length: 16 residues. J gave up 3 bases and V 0 bases, and 7 bases lay outside the gene matches. The germline CDR1 and CDR2 sequences are ENHRY and SYGVKD. Here the CDR3 DNA reads TGTGCCATCAGTGAGTCCCGCGGGACAGGCTACTACGAGCAGTACTTC. This codes for CAISESRGTGYYEQYF.

This CDR3 is CASSLAPGLGDETQYF. For the CDR3, the DNA is TGTGCCAGCAGCTTAGCCCCGGGACTAGGTGACGAGACCCAGTACTTC. The gene calls are TRBV7-9 and TRBJ2-5; 8 nucleotides agree with TRBD2. Trimming cost V 0 bases and J 5 bases; bases outside gene matches: 8. CDR3 size: 16 residues. Germline V CDR1 and CDR2: SEHNR, FQNEAQ (reference sequence). Filled out from reference TRBV7-9 and TRBJ2-5, the complete variable domain reads DTGVSQNPRHKITKRGQNVTFRCDPISEHNRLYWYRQTLGQGPEFLTYFQNEAQLEKSRLLSDRFSAERPKGSFSTLEIQRTEQGDSAMYLCASSLAPGLGDETQYFGPGTRLLVL.

This chain joins TRBV12-3 or TRBV12-4 and TRBJ2-5; 7 bases align to TRBD1. The CDR3 contains 13 residues. Germline trimming cut 6 bases from V and 5 bases from J; bases unmatched to any gene: 6. CDR3 protein: CASRTGARETQYF. CDR3 DNA: TGTGCCAGCAGAACAGGGGCGAGGGAGACCCAGTACTTC.

The chain uses TRBV7-3 and TRBJ2-2, with D perhaps matching TRBD2 (7 bases). V lost 4 bases, J lost 6 bases, and 18 bases lay in between. The CDR3 has 16 residues. Germline values: CDR1 SGHTA, CDR2 FQGTGA. CDR3 sequence reads: CASSSPRGGLPGELFF. Here the CDR3 DNA reads TGTGCCAGCAGCTCCCCCAGGGGAGGGCTGCCCGGGGAGCTGTTTTTT.

This clonotype was seen many times. This chain connects TRBV12-3 or TRBV12-4 to TRBJ2-7; no clear D. This CDR3 is 12 amino acids long. Trimming removed 5 bases from V and 2 bases from J, with 7 bases in between. Here the CDR3 DNA reads TGTGCCAGCAGTGACTCGGCCTACGAGCAGTACTTC. Translating gives CASSDSAYEQYF.

The genes are TRBV7-9 and TRBJ2-7; 7 positions agree with TRBD1. With 3 bases clipped from V and 3 bases from J, the junction kept 5 bases outside the gene matches. Per the germline V gene, CDR1 is SEHNR and CDR2 is FQNEAQ (reference sequence). The CDR3 extends over 14 amino acids. The CDR3 sequence is CASSFTGVDYEQYF. DNA of the CDR3: TGTGCCAGCAGCTTCACAGGGGTAGACTACGAGCAGTACTTC. The whole variable domain, filled in from reference TRBV7-9 and TRBJ2-7, reads DTGVSQNPRHKITKRGQNVTFRCDPISEHNRLYWYRQTLGQGPEFLTYFQNEAQLEKSRLLSDRFSAERPKGSFSTLEIQRTEQGDSAMYLCASSFTGVDYEQYFGPGTRLTVT.

The chain joins TRBV6-5 to TRBJ2-5, with 10 bases fitting TRBD2. The CDR3 covers 14 residues. The junction had 2 bases not matched to a gene; V was cut back by 5 bases and J by 2 bases. In germline, CDR1 is MNHEY, CDR2 SVGAGI. DNA of the CDR3: TGTGCCAGCAGTACTAGCGGGGCACAAGAGACCCAGTACTTC. As protein: CASSTSGAQETQYF.

This clonotype was seen only a few times. This chain connects TRBV7-9 to TRBJ2-5, with 10 positions matching TRBD2. Trimming took 8 bases from V and 4 from J; bases not matched to a gene: 7. Germline CDR1 reads SEHNR; CDR2 reads FQNEAQ (reference sequence). This CDR3 spans 14 amino acids. CDR3 sequence: CASQSGRGGETQYF. The DNA for the CDR3 is TGTGCCAGCCAAAGCGGGAGGGGCGGAGAGACCCAGTACTTC.

This clonotype was detected many times. J is TRBJ2-1 and V is TRBV20-1; D gene uncertain. This CDR3 contains 15 residues. Germline V lookup: CDR1 DFQATT, CDR2 SNEGSKA (reference sequence). Between the trimmed V and J ends, which lost 5 bases and 4 bases, there was a span of 18 bases. The CDR3 DNA reads as TGCAGTGCTCCATCATCGTCAGCCGGTTACAATGAGCAGTTCTTC. It specifies CSAPSSSAGYNEQFF.

This chain links TRBV28 with TRBJ2-7, with TRBD1 matching 7 bases. Losses at the gene ends were 9 bases for V and 3 bases for J; bases not matched to a gene: 8. The V gene's germline CDR1 is MDHEN and CDR2 SYDVKM. The CDR3 spans 13 residues. DNA for the CDR3: TGTGCCAGTCACAGGGGTGGCAACTACGAGCAGTACTTC. It specifies CASHRGGNYEQYF.

In DNA form, the CDR3 reads TGCAGTGCTAGATTAACGGGGCAGGGGACAATCGAGCAGTACTTC. Its translation is CSARLTGQGTIEQYF. The rearrangement uses TRBV20-1 and TRBJ2-7; weak D call: TRBD1 (6 bases). V was clipped by 2 bases and J by 6 bases, with 20 bases between them. The CDR3 is made up of 15 amino acids. The V gene's germline CDR1 is DFQATT and CDR2 SNEGSKA (reference sequence).

This clonotype was detected a few times. This CDR3 is CASSLEASGATGELFF. CDR3 nucleotides: TGCGCCAGCAGCTTGGAGGCTAGCGGGGCGACCGGGGAGCTGTTTTTT. The chain employs TRBV5-1 and TRBJ2-2, with 9 bases matching TRBD2. The CDR3 is 16 amino acids. J was trimmed by 5 bases and V by 0 bases; bases with no gene match: 5. Germline assignment: CDR1 SGHRS and CDR2 YFSETQ.

On this clonotype: Compared with germline, one end of the junction differs, possibly owing to a read error. The J gene is TRBJ2-3, the V gene TRBV27, with D perhaps TRBD2 (5 bases). Germline loops: CDR1 MNHEY, CDR2 SMNVEV (reference sequence). The CDR3 contains 14 residues. CDR3 DNA sequence: TGCACCAGCTCACTAGACTTTCTAACAGATACGCAGTATTTT. This translates into CTSSLDFLTDTQYF.

This clonotype was picked up a small number of times. The chain links TRBV27 to TRBJ2-5, with 8 bases fitting TRBD2. Trimming removed 2 bases from V and 2 bases from J; junction bases left unmatched: 7. There are 16 residues in the CDR3. Germline CDR1 and CDR2: MNHEY and SMNVEV (reference sequence). The CDR3 DNA reads as TGTGCCAGCAGTTTAGCAGCGGGGGTACCTCAAGAGACCCAGTACTTC. This translates into CASSLAAGVPQETQYF.

Ten or more counts support this clonotype. The chain has TRBV4-2 and TRBJ2-7; 7 bases are shared with TRBD1. V lost 0 bases and J lost 4; bases outside the gene matches: 3. CDR1 is LGHNA, CDR2 YNFKEQ, per germline. There are 14 residues in the CDR3. The CDR3 DNA reads TGTGCCAGCAGCCAAGATTTACAGGGGTACGAGCAGTACTTC. Encoded protein: CASSQDLQGYEQYF.

V is TRBV5-6 and J is TRBJ1-6; D not certain. CDR3 length: 12 amino acids. Germline CDR1 and CDR2: SGHDT and YYEEEE. Trimming left V 2 bases short and J 10 bases short, with 7 bases between. CDR3 sequence reads: CASSFPDSPLHF. CDR3 DNA sequence: TGTGCCAGCAGCTTTCCAGACTCACCCCTCCACTTT. Full variable domain (remainder filled in from reference TRBV5-6 and TRBJ1-6): DAGVTQSPTHLIKTRGQQVTLRCSPKSGHDTVSWYQQALGQGPQFIFQYYEEEERQRGNFPDRFSGHQFPNYSSELNVNALLLGDSALYLCASSFPDSPLHFGNGTRLTVT.

This chain uses TRBV5-6 with TRBJ2-5; 8 bases are a match to TRBD2. V shed 3 bases, J shed 5 bases, and the junction held 12 bases outside the gene matches. In germline, CDR1 is SGHDT, CDR2 YYEEEE. This CDR3 spans 16 amino acids. In nucleotides, the CDR3 is TGTGCCAGCAGCTCTTACCTGAGCGGGGGCCCTGAGACCCAGTACTTC. The encoded protein is CASSSYLSGGPETQYF.

This clonotype was seen only a few times. The chain employs TRBV12-3 or TRBV12-4 and TRBJ1-2; the match to TRBD1 covers 9 bases. This CDR3 has 13 residues. The J segment lost 4 bases and the V segment lost 7 bases, leaving 4 bases of the junction unmatched. The CDR3 region is CASTRQGVYGYTF. For the CDR3, the DNA is TGTGCCAGCACGCGACAGGGGGTCTATGGCTACACCTTC.